The T cell receptor (beta chain) under discussion was sequenced for a study of T cells after yellow fever vaccination. Template switching by 5'RACE produced TCR cDNA, adding a universal primer site and UMIs. Each CDR3 protein is one row after TCRdb ran MiXCR on the 5' RACE reads. The sample shows roughly 350,000 distinct CDR3 sequences, 4.1% of them seen only once. The CDR3 has 14 residues. Germline lookup yields CDR1 DFQATT and CDR2 SNEGSKA (reference sequence). The germline V and J ends were trimmed by 1 base and 4 bases, with 13 bases remaining between them. This clonotype was detected a few times.

This clonotype was sampled from a man between 18 and 35 years old who received the YFV17D yellow fever vaccine. The genes are TRBV20-1 and TRBJ1-1, with unresolved D. Material: PBMCs, obtained 5 days after the yellow fever booster vaccination. In nucleotides, the CDR3 is TGCAGTGCTAGAGCTTCCTGGTTGGGCACTGAAGCTTTCTTT. Protein: CSARASWLGTEAFF.